What follows is one T cell receptor beta chain and its context. Antigen specificity is unknown. Following autologous stem cell transplantation, relapse occurred in every patient, and exposure to brentuximab vedotin varied. Progressive disease, partial response or complete response was each patient's best response. The data are from a study of PD-1 blockade in classical Hodgkin lymphoma. Whole-study context: Every 2 weeks, patients got 3 mg/kg intravenous nivolumab.

General study findings and limits: Patients who responded completely had about the same baseline diversity as newly diagnosed patients. What caused the repertoire differences, perhaps disease activity or prior therapy, remains undefined.

The data were produced by immunoSEQ multiplex PCR, yet TCRdb's version contains in-frame clones alone and is incomplete. This repertoire shows around 10,000 clones, 90% to 95% found once; its top ten account for 13% to 15%. Trimming cost V 6 bases and J 6 bases, with 9 bases left between them. The V gene's germline CDR1 is ENHRY and CDR2 SYGVKD. This CDR3 comprises 11 residues. V and J are TRBV10-3 and TRBJ2-7; possible D gene TRBD1, 6 bases. The starting material was peripheral blood mononuclear cells (PBMCs), obtained at baseline. This TCR was recovered from a human donor with classical Hodgkin lymphoma. The chain's CDR3 is CAISVTGEQYF. The CDR3 DNA reads as TGTGCCATCAGCGTGACAGGCGAGCAGTACTTC.